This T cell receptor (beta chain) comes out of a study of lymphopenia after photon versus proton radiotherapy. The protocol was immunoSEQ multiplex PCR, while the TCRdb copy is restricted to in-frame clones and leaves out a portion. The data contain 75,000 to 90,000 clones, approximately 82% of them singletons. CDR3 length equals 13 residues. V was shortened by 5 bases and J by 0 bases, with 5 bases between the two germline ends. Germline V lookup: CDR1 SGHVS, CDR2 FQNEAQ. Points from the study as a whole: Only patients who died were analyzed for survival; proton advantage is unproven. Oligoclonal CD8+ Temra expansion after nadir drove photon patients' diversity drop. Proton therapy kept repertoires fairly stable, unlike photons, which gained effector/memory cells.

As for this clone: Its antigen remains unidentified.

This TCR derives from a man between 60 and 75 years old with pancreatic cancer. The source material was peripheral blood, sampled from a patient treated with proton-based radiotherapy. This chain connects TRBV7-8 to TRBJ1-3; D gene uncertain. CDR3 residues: CASSLSSGNTIYF. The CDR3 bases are TGTGCCAGCAGCCTTAGCTCTGGAAACACCATATATTTT. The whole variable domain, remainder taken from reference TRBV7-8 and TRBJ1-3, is GAGVSQSPRYKVAKRGQDVALRCDPISGHVSLFWYQQALGQGPEFLTYFQNEAQLDKSGLPSDRFFAERPEGSVSTLKIQRTQQEDSAVYLCASSLSSGNTIYFGEGSWLTVV.